This T cell receptor (beta chain) was profiled in a study of shared clonotypes between healthy human individuals. The method was immunoSEQ multiplex PCR; TCRdb's version includes in-frame clones alone and lacks a portion of them. Of over a million clones listed, approximately 98% were seen once; the top ten hold roughly 0.4%. The germline gives CDR1 ENHRY, CDR2 SYGVKD. V gave up 7 bases and J gave up 3 bases; unmatched junction bases: 3. There are 14 residues in the CDR3. The chain links TRBV10-3 to TRBJ2-2; 9 bases are a match to TRBD1. Sample: naive CD4+ T cells sorted from blood. Documented subset: CD45RA+ positively selected. The TCR sequence derives from a man aged 25-40 years in good health. The CDR3: CAITRDRDTGELFF. CDR3 bases: TGTGCCATCACCCGGGACAGGGACACCGGGGAGCTGTTTTTT.